This T cell receptor (beta chain) was captured by sequencing in a study of T cell responses to AZD1222 COVID-19 vaccine. Findings and limits, study-wide: Among vaccine-associated CD4 TCRs, coverage spanned spike, with dominance at 160-218 and 743-854.

Produced via immunoSEQ multiplex PCR; TCRdb's table is partial and in-frame only. The sample has 130,000 to 150,000 clones; nearly 90% are singletons. As to this clone: What it binds is not known.

Germline loops: CDR1 LGHDT, CDR2 YNNKEL (reference sequence). CDR3 length: 14 amino acids. V lost 2 bases and J 2 bases, leaving 7 bases between the germline ends. The specimen comprised peripheral blood, sampled 28 days after the second dose of the MenACWY control vaccine. This TCR was sampled from an adult who received the MenACWY meningococcal vaccine as a control. The V call is TRBV3-1 (or the pseudogene TRBV3-2), the J call TRBJ1-5; D gene unclear. The CDR3 is CASSQREGNQPQHF. The CDR3 DNA reads as TGTGCCAGCAGCCAAAGGGAGGGCAATCAGCCCCAGCATTTT.